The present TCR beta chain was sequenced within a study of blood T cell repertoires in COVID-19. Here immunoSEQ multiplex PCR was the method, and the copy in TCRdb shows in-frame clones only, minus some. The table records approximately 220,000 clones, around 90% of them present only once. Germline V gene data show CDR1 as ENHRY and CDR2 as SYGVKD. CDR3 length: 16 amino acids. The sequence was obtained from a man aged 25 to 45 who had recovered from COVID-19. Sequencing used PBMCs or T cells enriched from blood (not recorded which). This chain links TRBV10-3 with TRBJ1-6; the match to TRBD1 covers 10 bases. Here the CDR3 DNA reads TGTGCTTCCGGAGGGGACAGGGGTTCTAATAATTCACCCCTCCACTTT. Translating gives CASGGDRGSNNSPLHF.